This is a list of T cell receptor beta chains from one sample in a study of blood T cell repertoires in COVID-19. Here immunoSEQ multiplex PCR was the method, and the copy in TCRdb shows in-frame clones only, minus some. Of 200,000 to 250,000 clones listed, around 82% are singletons. Sequenced sample: peripheral blood. The receptors come from a human donor in a cohort sampled during active COVID-19. CDR3s include the opening cysteine and the closing phenylalanine or tryptophan. A D gene is named only where the DNA matches it firmly. Part of the rows lack a size; the others show once, few, many or a class for expanded clones.

J	D	V	size	DNA	CDR3
TRBJ2-6	-	TRBV10-3	-	TGTGCCATCAGTGAGTCGTGGGGGCAGGACCCCTCTGGGGCCAACGTCCTGACTTTC	CAISESWGQDPSGANVLTF
TRBJ2-7	-	TRBV18	once	TGTGCCAGCTCACGACCCTTAAGTGTAGGGGGAAGTGAAGAAATCGAGCAGTACTTC	CASSRPLSVGGSEEIEQYF
TRBJ2-2	TRBD2	TRBV5-1	-	TGCGCCAGCAGCCGCGGGCTAGCGGGGGAGAACACCGGGGAGCTGTTTTTT	CASSRGLAGENTGELFF
TRBJ1-2	TRBD1	TRBV2	-	TGTGCCAGCAGTTCTTCAACAGGGGCTCGGTATGGCTACACCTTC	CASSSSTGARYGYTF
TRBJ1-2	-	TRBV11-2	-	TGTGCCAGCAGCCCAGGGGACTATGGCTACACCTTC	CASSPGDYGYTF
TRBJ2-2	-	TRBV28	-	TGTGCCAGCAGCCTAACGGCGACTCTATATAGGGAGCTGTTTTTT	CASSLTATLYRELFF
TRBJ1-1	TRBD1	TRBV29-1	-	TGCAGCGTTGCCGGTCAGGGGGGTACTGAAGCTTTCTTT	CSVAGQGGTEAFF
TRBJ2-1	TRBD2	TRBV11-3	-	TGTGCCAGCAGCTTAGTCGGGGATCATAGCGGGAGGGTTCCCGAGCAGTTCTTC	CASSLVGDHSGRVPEQFF
TRBJ2-5	-	TRBV7-2	-	TGTGCCAGCAGCCACTCGTGGAGGGGCCAAGAGACCCAGTACTTC	CASSHSWRGQETQYF
TRBJ2-1	TRBD2	TRBV7-9	-	TGTGCCAGCAGCCGGCGGGACTACCGAATGAAGCAGTTCTTC	CASSRRDYRMKQFF
TRBJ2-3	-	TRBV21-1	once	TGTGCCAGCAGTCGGGATACGCAGTATTTT	CASSRDTQYF
TRBJ2-5	TRBD1	TRBV10-3	-	TGTGCCATCAGGGACAGGGTCCAAGAGACCCAGTACTTC	CAIRDRVQETQYF
TRBJ1-1	TRBD1	TRBV4-1	-	TGCGCCAGCAGCCAACCCACAGGGGGTAGGACCACTGAAGCTTTCTTT	CASSQPTGGRTTEAFF
TRBJ2-5	-	TRBV10-3	-	TGTGCCATCAGTGCACGGGGACAGAGCGGGGAGACCCAGTACTTC	CAISARGQSGETQYF
TRBJ2-6	TRBD2	TRBV9	-	TGTGCCACCTCGCGGGGGAGCTCTGGGGCCAACGTCCTGACTTTC	CATSRGSSGANVLTF
TRBJ1-1	TRBD1	TRBV19	-	TGTGCCAGTAGCCTCGACAGGGGGTCCTGGGGTGAAGCTTTCTTT	CASSLDRGSWGEAFF
TRBJ2-7	-	TRBV2	-	TGTGCCAGCAGTGTACGGGGGAGCGAGCAGTACTTC	CASSVRGSEQYF
TRBJ2-2	-	TRBV7-2	-	TGTGCCAGCAGCCTCGGGGTATTCGCGAACACCGGGGAGCTGTTTTTT	CASSLGVFANTGELFF
TRBJ1-2	-	TRBV27	-	TGTGCCAGCAGTTTTTTGAAGGACAGAGGTTTCGGCTATGGCTACACCTTC	CASSFLKDRGFGYGYTF
TRBJ2-5	-	TRBV4-1	-	TGCGCCAGCAGCCGGGGGCAAACGGGCGAGGGGGAGACCCAGTACTTC	CASSRGQTGEGETQYF
TRBJ1-2	-	TRBV12-3/TRBV12-4	-	TGTGCCAGCAGTTTAGCGTCCTCGGGGGGTCACTTC	CASSLASSGGHF
TRBJ1-2	-	TRBV28	-	TGTGCCAGCAGTTTTGAGGCAGGGGCTTATGGCTACACCTTC	CASSFEAGAYGYTF
TRBJ2-3	TRBD2	TRBV10-2	-	TGCGCCAGCCTATCAGCGGGGGGGCTGACAGATACGCAGTATTTT	CASLSAGGLTDTQYF
TRBJ2-2	TRBD1	TRBV28	few	TGTGCCAGCAGTGCCAGGGGGACACCAACCGGGGAGCTGTTTTTT	CASSARGTPTGELFF
TRBJ2-3	-	TRBV7-9	-	TGTGCCAGCAGCTTAGCGAGCGATACGCAGTATTTT	CASSLASDTQYF
TRBJ2-5	-	TRBV5-6	once	TGTGCCAGCAGCTTGGAAGGGGCGCAAGAGACCCAGTACTTC	CASSLEGAQETQYF
TRBJ1-5	-	TRBV2	-	TGTGCCAGCAGTGTAGAGGACCCGTGGAGGAATCAGCCCCAGCATTTT	CASSVEDPWRNQPQHF
TRBJ2-2	TRBD1	TRBV19	few	TGTGCCAGTAGCTCCGGGACAGGCCTCACCGGGGAGCTGTTTTTT	CASSSGTGLTGELFF
TRBJ1-1	TRBD1	TRBV3-1/TRBV3-2	-	TGTGCCAGCAGCCAAGAGCGAACAGGGGAGCGTGGGACTGAAGCTTTCTTT	CASSQERTGERGTEAFF
TRBJ2-2	-	TRBV3-1/TRBV3-2	-	TGTGCCAGCGCTAAAGATGACACCGGGGAGCTGTTTTTT	CASAKDDTGELFF
TRBJ2-7	TRBD1	TRBV19	-	TGTGCCAGTAGTATAAGGACAGGGCTCCACGAGCAGTACTTC	CASSIRTGLHEQYF
TRBJ2-7	TRBD2	TRBV5-5	-	TGTGCCAGCAGCCAAGGACTAGCGGGAGCATCCTACGAGCAGTACTTC	CASSQGLAGASYEQYF
TRBJ2-7	-	TRBV5-4	once	TGTGCCAGCAGCTTGGGCAGCGCGTCGATCCACGAGCAGTACTTC	CASSLGSASIHEQYF
TRBJ1-1	-	TRBV4-2	once	TGTGCCAGCAGCCAAGATCCAGACAGGCTAAACACTGAAGCTTTCTTT	CASSQDPDRLNTEAFF
TRBJ1-2	-	TRBV7-9	-	TGTGCCAGCAGCCAAAATCAGCGCGGCTACACCTTC	CASSQNQRGYTF
TRBJ2-7	TRBD2	TRBV18	-	TGTGCCAGCTCAGCGAGTGGGGAGGGCGAGCAGTACTTC	CASSASGEGEQYF
TRBJ1-4	-	TRBV28	-	TGTGCCAGCTGCCTGGGCGGGGGCGTTGAAAAACTGTTTTTT	CASCLGGGVEKLFF
TRBJ1-1	-	TRBV12-3/TRBV12-4	few	TGTGCCAGCAGTTTTGGGCAGACTGAAGCTTTCTTT	CASSFGQTEAFF
TRBJ2-1	TRBD2	TRBV29-1	few	TGCAGCGTTGGGGAGGGCCTGGGTTTGGAGCAGTTCTTC	CSVGEGLGLEQFF
TRBJ2-2	-	TRBV5-1	-	TGCGCCAGCAGCCCATCCCCAGGGCAAAGTGGGACCGGGGAGCTGTTTTTT	CASSPSPGQSGTGELFF
TRBJ1-5	TRBD1	TRBV6-1	-	TGTGCCAGCAGTGAAGGAGTAAGGGGGCATGGCAATCAGCCCCAGCATTTT	CASSEGVRGHGNQPQHF
TRBJ1-1	-	TRBV5-4	-	TGTGCCAGCAGCTCCTCAGGTATACTCACTGAAGCTTTCTTT	CASSSSGILTEAFF